Listed below are T cell receptor beta chains from one sample, sequenced in a study of cytomegalovirus exposure and HLA in healthy donors. Some clones are missing from TCRdb's copy, which holds only in-frame ones; the method was immunoSEQ multiplex PCR. The table lists approximately 93,000 clones, about two thirds of them singletons. Sequenced input: PBMCs. The receptors were gathered from a boy aged 5-17 years in good health and CMV-seropositive. The CDR3 runs from the conserved cysteine through the conserved F or W. Fields, in order: J gene, D gene, V gene, clone size, CDR3 DNA, CDR3 protein. D genes are given only for firm matches. Where a row states a size, it is once, few, many or the class of an expanded clone; other rows omit it.

J: TRBJ2-7
D: NA
V: TRBV14
size: NA
DNA: TGTGCCAGCAGCCAAGCAGGGTCCCACGAGCAGTACTTC
CDR3: CASSQAGSHEQYF

J: TRBJ1-2
D: NA
V: TRBV7-9
size: NA
DNA: TGTGCCAGCAGCTTAGCCGGGGGATGGGTCGAGAACTATGGCTACACCTTC
CDR3: CASSLAGGWVENYGYTF

J: TRBJ1-2
D: NA
V: TRBV5-1
size: NA
DNA: TGCGCCAGCAGCTTGGACCCGCGGGGGTATGGCTACACCTTC
CDR3: CASSLDPRGYGYTF

J: TRBJ1-6
D: TRBD1
V: TRBV19
size: NA
DNA: TGTGCCAGCGAACCGGGACAGGGGGCATCACCCCTCCACTTT
CDR3: CASEPGQGASPLHF

J: TRBJ2-1
D: TRBD2
V: TRBV5-4
size: NA
DNA: TGTGCCAGCAGCCCCCAGGGTAGCGGGAGTAGGATCAATGAGCAGTTCTTC
CDR3: CASSPQGSGSRINEQFF

J: TRBJ1-1
D: NA
V: TRBV27
size: few
DNA: TGTGCCAGCAGTTTGACCCAGGGTCTCGGCACTGAAGCTTTCTTT
CDR3: CASSLTQGLGTEAFF

J: TRBJ2-3
D: TRBD1
V: TRBV29-1
size: NA
DNA: TGCAGCGGCGGACAGGGGTCAGATACGCAGTATTTT
CDR3: CSGGQGSDTQYF

J: TRBJ1-3
D: NA
V: TRBV29-1
size: NA
DNA: TGCAGCGTCGAGATTGACTCTGGAAACACCATATATTTT
CDR3: CSVEIDSGNTIYF

J: TRBJ1-3
D: NA
V: TRBV7-9
size: NA
DNA: TGTGCCAGCAGACCCTCGGGGGGGTCTCATGGAAACACCATATATTTT
CDR3: CASRPSGGSHGNTIYF

J: TRBJ2-5
D: NA
V: TRBV18
size: once
DNA: TGTGCCAGCTCACTAAATCGACAGAACCAAGAGACCCAGTACTTC
CDR3: CASSLNRQNQETQYF

J: TRBJ1-1
D: NA
V: TRBV7-9
size: NA
DNA: TGTTCCAGCAGCCCCCGGTCCACTGAAGCTTTCTTT
CDR3: CSSSPRSTEAFF

J: TRBJ2-1
D: NA
V: TRBV7-9
size: NA
DNA: TGTGCCAGCAGCAACCAACAGGTCGTTGGCTACAATGAGCAGTTCTTC
CDR3: CASSNQQVVGYNEQFF

J: TRBJ1-1
D: TRBD1
V: TRBV5-6
size: NA
DNA: TGTGCCAGCAGCTTAGTGGGACAGGGGGTTGGCACTGAAGCTTTCTTT
CDR3: CASSLVGQGVGTEAFF

J: TRBJ2-7
D: TRBD2
V: TRBV5-5
size: many
DNA: TGTGCCAGCAGCCGGGGGGGCTCGGGAGGTTACGAGCAGTACTTC
CDR3: CASSRGGSGGYEQYF

J: TRBJ1-5
D: TRBD1
V: TRBV10-3
size: NA
DNA: TGTGCCATCAGCGGGGGGACAGGGAATCAGCCCCAGCATTTT
CDR3: CAISGGTGNQPQHF

J: TRBJ2-7
D: TRBD2
V: TRBV5-1
size: few
DNA: TGCGCCAGCAGCTCTGGACTAGCCCTCTCCTACGAGCAGTACTTC
CDR3: CASSSGLALSYEQYF

J: TRBJ1-2
D: NA
V: TRBV9
size: NA
DNA: TGTGCCAGCAGCGCCGGGGGTCCTAACTATGGCTACACCTTC
CDR3: CASSAGGPNYGYTF

J: TRBJ2-7
D: TRBD2
V: TRBV6-5
size: once
DNA: TGTGCCAGCAGCCGAACTAGAGCGGGAGAGCAGTACTTC
CDR3: CASSRTRAGEQYF

J: TRBJ1-1
D: TRBD1
V: TRBV18
size: NA
DNA: TGTGCCAGCTCAGCGGGGACAGGGGGCTTCACTGAAGCTTTCTTT
CDR3: CASSAGTGGFTEAFF

J: TRBJ1-6
D: NA
V: TRBV5-1
size: once
DNA: TGCGCCAGCAGCGTTACAGGAGTCGATTCACCCCTCCACTTT
CDR3: CASSVTGVDSPLHF

J: TRBJ1-4
D: TRBD1
V: TRBV30
size: NA
DNA: TGTGCCTGGGACCCCGGGACAGGGGATGAAAAACTGTTTTTT
CDR3: CAWDPGTGDEKLFF

J: TRBJ2-7
D: TRBD1
V: TRBV5-1
size: NA
DNA: TGCGCCAGCAGCTACACAGGGACAGGGCAAGAGCAGTACTTC
CDR3: CASSYTGTGQEQYF

J: TRBJ1-1
D: NA
V: TRBV21-1
size: once
DNA: TGTGCCAGCAGCAACAGGATGAACACTGAAGCTTTCTTT
CDR3: CASSNRMNTEAFF

J: TRBJ1-1
D: NA
V: TRBV27
size: NA
DNA: TGTGCCAGCAGTTCATACAGGGTAACTGAAGCTTTCTTT
CDR3: CASSSYRVTEAFF

J: TRBJ1-2
D: NA
V: TRBV5-6
size: NA
DNA: TGTGCCAGCAGCCCCGGACAGACTAACTATGGCTACACCTTC
CDR3: CASSPGQTNYGYTF

J: TRBJ1-2
D: NA
V: TRBV30
size: NA
DNA: TGTGCCTCCCAGACAGGCTATGGCTACACCTTC
CDR3: CASQTGYGYTF

J: TRBJ2-1
D: NA
V: TRBV30
size: NA
DNA: TGTGCCTGGACGGTCACGAGCTCCTACAATGAGCAGTTCTTC
CDR3: CAWTVTSSYNEQFF

J: TRBJ1-2
D: TRBD1
V: TRBV19
size: NA
DNA: TGTGCCAGTAGTCCCGGGACAGGCCACTATGGCTACACCTTC
CDR3: CASSPGTGHYGYTF

J: TRBJ2-7
D: NA
V: TRBV12-5
size: NA
DNA: TGTGCTAGTGGTTTGGTAGAACGGGCGGGCTACGAGCAGTACTTC
CDR3: CASGLVERAGYEQYF

J: TRBJ1-2
D: NA
V: TRBV27
size: once
DNA: TGTGCCAGCAGTTTAGCGATGGGGCAGGGCTATGGCTACCCCTTC
CDR3: CASSLAMGQGYGYPF

J: TRBJ1-2
D: NA
V: TRBV10-1
size: NA
DNA: TGCGCCAGCAGTGAGTCCCCCAGGGCTGGCTACACCTTC
CDR3: CASSESPRAGYTF

J: TRBJ2-7
D: NA
V: TRBV5-6
size: few
DNA: TGTGCCAGCAGTCCCGCGGGGATTAGCTCCTACGAGCAGTACTTC
CDR3: CASSPAGISSYEQYF

J: TRBJ1-2
D: TRBD1
V: TRBV4-1
size: NA
DNA: TGCGCCAGCAGCCACGGACTACGACAGGGGGAAGCTAACTATGGCTACCCCTTC
CDR3: CASSHGLRQGEANYGYPF

J: TRBJ1-5
D: TRBD1
V: TRBV7-2
size: few
DNA: TGTGCCAGCAGCTGGGACAGGGGCCCCAATCAGCCCCAGCATTTT
CDR3: CASSWDRGPNQPQHF

J: TRBJ2-1
D: TRBD1
V: TRBV30
size: NA
DNA: TGTGCCTGGAGTTGGGACAGGGGACTGAATGAGCAGTTCTTC
CDR3: CAWSWDRGLNEQFF

J: TRBJ2-7
D: TRBD2
V: TRBV5-1
size: NA
DNA: TGCGCCAGCAGACCCGGGGGGGGGTACTACGAGCAGTACTTC
CDR3: CASRPGGGYYEQYF

J: TRBJ1-2
D: TRBD1
V: TRBV5-4
size: NA
DNA: TGTGCCAGCAGCTCGGACAGGATCTATGGCTACACCTTC
CDR3: CASSSDRIYGYTF

J: TRBJ1-6
D: NA
V: TRBV9
size: NA
DNA: TGTGCCAGTTCTCACCTAATAAAGGACGAGGGCTCCTATAATTCACCCCTCCACTTT
CDR3: CASSHLIKDEGSYNSPLHF

J: TRBJ1-6
D: NA
V: TRBV5-1
size: few
DNA: TGCGCCAGCAGTTCCCTAGGGGACTCCTATAATTCACCCCTCCACTTT
CDR3: CASSSLGDSYNSPLHF

J: TRBJ1-2
D: NA
V: TRBV10-3
size: NA
DNA: TGTGCCATCAGTGAGGGGACTGGCTATGGCTACACCTTC
CDR3: CAISEGTGYGYTF

J: TRBJ2-1
D: NA
V: TRBV29-1
size: NA
DNA: TGCAGCGGCTCCGGGACAATACTAAACAATGAGCAGTTCTTC
CDR3: CSGSGTILNNEQFF

J: TRBJ2-7
D: NA
V: TRBV19
size: NA
DNA: TGTGCCAGTAGTATGTTGGTTAGTCGCGAGCAGTACTTC
CDR3: CASSMLVSREQYF